A single sample is the source of the 21 T cell receptor beta chains below, sequenced in a study of blood T cell repertoires in COVID-19. Only in-frame clones appear in the TCRdb table, and some are missing; sequencing was by immunoSEQ multiplex PCR. The repertoire holds approximately 180,000 clones, 65% to 80% seen once, with roughly a sixth in the top ten. The sample taken for sequencing was PBMCs or T cells enriched from blood (not recorded which). These receptors all come from a woman in her forties or fifties with acute COVID-19.

This clone turned up a few times. CDR3 DNA: TGTGCCAGCAGTTTTAGGGGTTCCCTTATCCATGAGCAGTTCTTC. Translated: CASSFRGSLIHEQFF. This chain connects TRBV28 to TRBJ2-1; a possible D gene is TRBD1 (5 bases). The CDR3 has 15 residues. Germline loops: CDR1 MDHEN, CDR2 SYDVKM. Between the trimmed V and J ends, which lost 3 bases and 8 bases, there was a span of 17 bases. The whole variable domain, remainder taken from reference TRBV28 and TRBJ2-1, is DVKVTQSSRYLVKRTGEKVFLECVQDMDHENMFWYRQDPGLGLRLIYFSYDVKMKEKGDIPEGYSVSREKKERFSLILESASTNQTSMYLCASSFRGSLIHEQFFGPGTRLTVL.

This clone was observed a few times. The chain combines TRBV7-9 with TRBJ1-3; TRBD1 agrees at 7 bases. V gave up 6 bases and J gave up 4 bases; unmatched junction bases: 9. This CDR3 contains 15 residues. CDR1 and CDR2 (germline): SEHNR, FQNEAQ (reference sequence). The CDR3: CASSWAGTEGNTIYF. CDR3 coding DNA: TGTGCCAGCAGTTGGGCTGGGACAGAAGGAAACACCATATATTTT.

The chain recombines TRBV19 with TRBJ1-6, with 8 bases matching TRBD1. The V gene end was trimmed by 3 bases and the J gene end by 9 bases; junction bases not matched to a gene: 4. This CDR3 is built from 14 residues. Per the germline V gene, CDR1 is LNHDA and CDR2 is SQIVND (reference sequence). As DNA, the CDR3 is TGTGCCAGTAGTATGGACAGGGAAGGTTCACCCCTCCACTTT. It specifies CASSMDREGSPLHF.

The rearrangement joins TRBV28 to TRBJ2-5; TRBD2 agrees at 7 bases. The V and J ends lost 3 bases and 1 base, in that order; junction bases with no gene match: 2. The CDR3 consists of 14 residues. Germline V gene data show CDR1 as MDHEN and CDR2 as SYDVKM. This chain's CDR3 is CASSFGGGQETQYF. CDR3 sequence (DNA): TGTGCCAGCAGTTTCGGCGGGGGCCAAGAGACCCAGTACTTC.

The chain combines TRBV6-5 with TRBJ2-3, with TRBD2 identical over 8 bases. The CDR3 is made up of 15 amino acids. The germline CDR1 and CDR2 sequences are MNHEY and SVGAGI. Losses at the gene ends were 8 bases for V and 2 bases for J; bases not matched to a gene: 9. CDR3 sequence reads: CASSELAENTDTQYF. In nucleotides, the CDR3 is TGTGCCAGCTCCGAACTAGCGGAGAACACAGATACGCAGTATTTT.

The CDR3 DNA is TGCGCCAGCAGCCAAGATCGGTATCAGCCCCAGCATTTT. Encoded protein: CASSQDRYQPQHF. This chain uses TRBV4-1 with TRBJ1-5; D gene unclear. The CDR3 is 13 amino acids. The V gene's germline CDR1 is MGHRA and CDR2 YSYEKL. V was pared by 0 bases and J by 5 bases, with 5 bases between.

J is TRBJ1-4 and V is TRBV7-9; TRBD1 is a possible D gene (5 bases). The CDR3 runs 15 residues. In germline, CDR1 is SEHNR, CDR2 FQNEAQ (reference sequence). V was cut by 1 base and J by 6 bases, with 12 bases left in between. The CDR3 here is CASSLGGGTDEKLFF. The CDR3 DNA follows: TGTGCCAGCAGCTTAGGCGGGGGGACGGATGAAAAACTGTTTTTT.

The chain combines TRBV11-3 with TRBJ2-1, with TRBD1 as a possible D gene (6 bases). Per the germline V gene, CDR1 is SGHNT and CDR2 is YENEEA. The CDR3 contains 15 residues. Trimming left V 4 bases short and J 10 bases short, with 20 bases between. CDR3: CASSSVGVDRAEQFF. CDR3 sequence (DNA): TGTGCCAGCAGCTCCGTCGGGGTGGACAGAGCGGAGCAGTTCTTC. The entire variable domain, with the rest obtained from reference TRBV11-3 and TRBJ2-1, is as follows: EAGVVQSPRYKIIEKKQPVAFWCNPISGHNTLYWYLQNLGQGPELLIRYENEEAVDDSQLPKDRFSAERLKGVDSTLKIQPAELGDSAVYLCASSSVGVDRAEQFFGPGTRLTVL.

The chain recombines TRBV7-9 with TRBJ1-6; possibly TRBD1 for D (5 bases). The V end was cut by 1 base, the J end by 10 bases, with 17 bases between. This CDR3 region has 16 residues. CDR1 and CDR2 from the germline V gene are SEHNR and FQNEAQ (reference sequence). CDR3 protein: CASSLGGDGGRSPLHF. In DNA form, the CDR3 reads TGTGCCAGCAGCTTAGGAGGGGATGGGGGGAGATCACCCCTCCACTTT.

The chain couples TRBV18 to TRBJ2-7, with 8 nucleotides matching TRBD1. CDR1 is KGHSH and CDR2 is LQKENI in the germline V gene. This CDR3 is 15 amino acids long. The trim removed 4 bases at V and 1 base at J, leaving 6 bases unmatched. The CDR3 DNA is TGTGCCAGCTCACGAACCGGGACAGGTTCCTACGAGCAGTACGTC. Protein sequence: CASSRTGTGSYEQYV.

V and J are TRBV3-1 (or the pseudogene TRBV3-2) and TRBJ1-1; D gene unclear. Germline V gene sequence: CDR1 LGHDT, CDR2 YNNKEL (reference sequence). This CDR3 contains 15 residues. Trimming took 0 bases from V and 5 from J, leaving 13 bases between them. This CDR3 is CASSQDLVGRTEAFF. For the CDR3, the DNA is TGTGCCAGCAGCCAAGATTTAGTGGGGAGGACTGAAGCTTTCTTT.

The chain employs TRBV19 and TRBJ2-2, with 10 positions matching TRBD1. From germline, CDR1 is LNHDA and CDR2 SQIVND (reference sequence). Trimming removed 8 bases from V and 3 bases from J; junction bases left unmatched: 3. The CDR3 contains 14 residues. The DNA for the CDR3 is TGTGCCAGTGACAGGGGGCGGGACACCGGGGAGCTGTTTTTT. It specifies CASDRGRDTGELFF.

V usage is TRBV18 and J usage is TRBJ2-3, with 8 bases lining up with TRBD2. This CDR3 has 18 amino acids. The V gene end was trimmed by 5 bases and the J gene end by 0 bases; junction bases not matched to a gene: 13. Germline loops: CDR1 KGHSH, CDR2 LQKENI. CDR3 amino acids: CASSAAVSGGTSTDTQYF. The CDR3 DNA follows: TGTGCCAGCTCAGCAGCGGTCAGCGGGGGAACTAGCACAGATACGCAGTATTTT.

The chain uses TRBV29-1 and TRBJ2-1; 15 bases match TRBD2. The CDR3 contains 17 residues. CDR1 is SQVTM, CDR2 ANQGSEA, per germline. With V trimmed by 3 bases and J by 7 bases, 10 bases remained unmatched. CDR3 region: CSVEGLAGGFRRNEQFF. The DNA for the CDR3 is TGCAGCGTTGAGGGACTAGCGGGGGGCTTTAGGAGGAATGAGCAGTTCTTC.

This clone appeared once. Other DNA variants within this sample encode the same CDR3. The chain has TRBV5-4 and TRBJ2-1; TRBD1 agrees at 7 bases. The V segment lost 0 bases and the J segment 6 bases; nucleotides outside the gene matches: 0. The CDR3 extends over 13 amino acids. Germline V gene data show CDR1 as SGHNT and CDR2 as YYREEE (reference sequence). The CDR3 coding sequence is TGTGCCAGCAGCTTGGCAGGGGGCAATGAGCAGTTCTTC. It codes for CASSLAGGNEQFF.

Concerning this clone: Relative to the germline gene, one junction end is altered; a read error may explain this. Other DNA variants within this sample encode the same CDR3. The chain has TRBV7-7 and TRBJ2-5; D unclear. From germline, CDR1 is SSHAT and CDR2 FNYEAQ (reference sequence). This CDR3 comprises 12 residues. CDR3: CASSPGQETQYF. CDR3 in DNA: TGTGCTAGCAGCCCCGGTCAAGAGACCCAGTACTTC.

This clone was seen a handful of times. The chain has TRBV7-9 and TRBJ2-5; TRBD2 matches at 10 bases. Germline CDR1 and CDR2: SEHNR and FQNEAQ (reference sequence). This CDR3 has 16 amino acids. Losses at the gene ends were 1 base for V and 4 bases for J; bases not matched to a gene: 6. CDR3 residues: CASSLGTSGAGETQYF. CDR3 in DNA: TGTGCCAGCAGCTTAGGCACTAGCGGGGCGGGAGAGACCCAGTACTTC.

This clone was seen just once. This chain joins TRBV6-4 and TRBJ2-3; D is unresolved. Trimming cost V 3 bases and J 2 bases, with 9 bases left between them. The CDR3 is 14 amino acids. CDR1 is MRHNA, CDR2 SNTAGT, per germline. This chain's CDR3 is CASSEEEYTDTQYF. The CDR3 DNA follows: TGTGCCAGCAGTGAAGAGGAGTACACAGATACGCAGTATTTT.

The gene calls are TRBV3-1 (or the pseudogene TRBV3-2) and TRBJ2-1; TRBD2 is a possible D gene (5 bases). Germline CDR1 LGHDT, CDR2 YNNKEL (reference sequence). This CDR3 has 13 amino acids. V lost 4 bases and J 6 bases, leaving 10 bases between the germline ends. The CDR3 sequence is CASSPGIRNEQFF. The CDR3 nucleotides read TGTGCCAGCAGCCCGGGGATCCGCAATGAGCAGTTCTTC.

The count of this clone is one. The chain carries TRBV27 and TRBJ2-5; D is undetermined. Germline V CDR1 and CDR2: MNHEY, SMNVEV (reference sequence). The length of the CDR3 is 15 residues. Trimming removed 2 bases from V and 5 bases from J, with 15 bases in between. CDR3 nucleotide sequence: TGTGCCAGCAGTTTAACCGGAACGGCCAGGGAGACCCAGTACTTC. Its protein is CASSLTGTARETQYF.

The rearrangement uses TRBV9 and TRBJ2-2, with 7 bases matching TRBD1. J lost 4 bases, V lost 6 bases, and 6 bases had no gene match. This CDR3 contains 14 residues. CDR1 and CDR2 from the germline V gene are SGDLS and YYNGEE. This CDR3 is CASNDRAGTGELFF. In DNA, the CDR3 is TGTGCCAGCAACGACAGGGCGGGCACCGGGGAGCTGTTTTTT.